This T cell receptor (beta chain) was sequenced for a study of cytomegalovirus exposure and HLA in healthy donors. Findings of the study overall: According to an earlier analysis, most TCR beta V segments yielded productive rearrangements about 90% or about 30% of the time. Across HLA loci, a later analysis found differing TCR association rates, with DRB1 most and HLA-C fewest. Researchers reported in a later analysis that a missense DCLRE1C variant was tied to TCR beta V- and J-gene trimming.

PCR amplification relied on 60 Vbeta primers (plus 13 Jbeta primers). Some clones are missing from TCRdb's copy, which holds only in-frame ones; the method was immunoSEQ multiplex PCR. Among some 130,000 clones listed, 70% to 85% were seen once. In germline, CDR1 is SQVTM, CDR2 ANQGSEA. V lost 3 bases to trimming and J lost 2 bases, with 26 bases between them. CDR3 length: 18 amino acids. Donors likely had unrecorded immune exposures despite being nominally healthy when sampled. In this sample, this clone turned up a few times. Its antigen is unidentified. The TCR originated in a man aged 35 to 55 in good health and CMV-seropositive. V and J are TRBV29-1 and TRBJ2-7, with D possibly being TRBD1 (5 bases). What was sequenced was PBMCs. The CDR3 DNA reads TGCAGCGTTGAGAATGCAGCAGGGTGGGGAACTGGAACCTACGAGCAGTACTTC. Its protein is CSVENAAGWGTGTYEQYF.